This T cell receptor (beta chain) emerged from a study of cytomegalovirus exposure and HLA in healthy donors (dated by TCRdb to about 2017). General notes on the study: According to an earlier analysis of around 600 of the donors, 200 million or so T cells yielded over 100 million unique TCR beta sequences and about 300 Gb of sequence data. Every repertoire in the discovery cohort had been generated on one and the same sequencing platform. Across roughly 420 genotyped donors of the cohort, an average of roughly 230,000 unique TCR beta nucleotide sequences per donor were sequenced, and roughly a sixth of those sequences were non-productive. In a later genetic analysis, genome-wide SNP genotypes for about 65% of the roughly 700 donors were used, and that subset was treated as a discovery cohort. In the later analysis, no new phenotypic data were used to find candidate immune exposures; instead, reliance was placed on TCR beta sequences and their occurrence across donors. An early release covering roughly 580 HLA-typed donors comprised approximately 290 gigabases of sequencing data and approximately 80 million unique TCR sequences. The study combined high-throughput TCR immunosequencing, statistical association of individual TCRs with disease status, and machine learning to predict cytomegalovirus infection status. Typing coverage varied by locus: about 629-640 donors for A, B, C, DRB1 and DQB1; roughly 520 for DQA1; some 610 for DPA1; some 470 for DPB1. Donor age, sex, ethnicity and CMV serostatus were compiled together with the repertoire data. To decide whether each TCR beta V gene segment behaved as functional or pseudogenic, an earlier analysis of over 500 of the donors relied on high-throughput TCR beta sequencing. In addition to the first cohort of approximately 670 subjects, a separate validation cohort of around 110 different subjects was used. Of the approximately 400 genotyped donors, approximately 80% fell in the genetic ancestry cluster associated with self-reported Caucasian donors. Class I and class II HLA loci were covered by the typing at four-digit resolution. The study used immunosequencing to profile the T cell repertoires of several hundred subjects and linked those repertoires to cytomegalovirus serostatus. Five DR-DQ haplotypes were treated as single units for association and clustering because of strong linkage in the cohort. The aim of the study was to test whether cataloging public T cell receptors could identify signatures of past pathogen exposure. In a later analysis, previously published TCR beta repertoires from 670 or so donors were re-analyzed and high-resolution HLA genotyping was added so that TCR occurrence patterns could be studied.

The cohort consisted of 600 to 750 healthy bone marrow donors. At the time of sampling, every cohort member was nominally healthy, though immune exposures that went unrecorded were likely present. The donor was CMV seropositive and belonged to the group of 250 to 300 seropositive cohort members. A peripheral blood sample was collected from each donor, and TCR beta sequencing was performed on peripheral blood mononuclear cells. The Qiagen DNeasy Blood Extraction Kit was used to extract genomic DNA from the blood cell samples. Spanning cysteine to phenylalanine, the CDR3 consists of 16 amino acids. CDR3 DNA only is kept here, 48 bases in frame from base 1. Trimming leaves V shorter by 2 bases and J shorter by 4 bases, with the junction holding 8 bases beyond the gene matches. The germline V gene encodes CDR1 LGHNA and CDR2 YNFKEQ. With regard to this clone: Its antigen is currently not known.

The investigation overall reported the following: Sequencing depth was assumed to be roughly uniform across donors in the presence/absence analyses, though that assumption may not hold. CMV serostatus was the only immune exposure information available for the cohort. Some IMGT-functional V segments, including TRBV6-2 and TRBV6-3, could not be told apart with the 87-base-pair reads, so those segments were excluded. Cytomegalovirus status was reported to be diagnosed by the classifier with high specificity and sensitivity in both the original and validation cohorts. Several of the top co-occurrence clusters appeared to be linked to parvovirus B19, influenza, CMV and Epstein-Barr virus, according to a later analysis. HLA typing was unavailable for some donors at each locus, so association tests used only the typed subset. Most TCR sequences were seen in very few donors, while some public TCRs were found in many individuals. A few of the identified cytomegalovirus-associated TCR beta chains were confirmed in vitro to be specific for cytomegalovirus antigens. This cohort had only TCR beta chains sequenced, and the lack of alpha or paired-chain data limited which features could be detected. A total of 150 to 200 TCR beta chains were listed by the study as associated with cytomegalovirus. A further reported finding was that TCR beta sequences accurately predicted the HLA-A and HLA-B alleles for most subjects in the first cohort. Broadly in line with IMGT annotations, most TCR beta V segments showed up in productive rearrangements about 87% or about 30% of the time in an earlier analysis of around 550 of the donors. Correlated functional status among segregating V segments might reflect linkage disequilibrium, but an unknown experimental factor could not be ruled out. According to a later analysis, TCR association rates differed among HLA loci, with DRB1 alleles showing the most associated TCRs and HLA-C alleles showing the fewest. Most CMV-associated TCR beta chains appeared to be HLA-restricted in a later analysis, and the HLA associations seemed to be driven largely by CMV exposure. It was suggested by the authors that the approach could potentially be generalized to other disease states and immunological phenotypes. Compared with equally common non-associated chains, HLA-associated TCR beta chains in a later analysis were more clonally expanded and had lower generation probabilities. In a later genetic analysis, a missense DCLRE1C variant was associated with V-gene and J-gene trimming of TCR beta chains, and the association was replicated in an independent cohort. In a later genetic analysis, fewer N-insertions in productive TCRs were reported among donors in an Asian-associated ancestry cluster than the approximately 710-donor mean. A cluster of highly shared sequence variants was judged likely to represent a technical artifact of the sequencing pipeline. Because counts were too low, 15 to 20 rarely observed V segments, including chromosome 9 orphons, were excluded from the earlier analysis of roughly 580 of the donors. Strong co-occurrence of HLA alleles, especially DR and DQ, made assigning TCR associations to individual alleles difficult. At a false discovery rate of 0.05, a later analysis linked approximately 18,000 TCR beta sequences to specific HLA alleles.

Library preparation employed the immunoSEQ multiplex PCR assay. A mixture of 60 forward primers for TCR Vbeta segments and 13 reverse primers for TCR Jbeta segments was used in the multiplex PCR. The CDR3 region of rearranged TCR beta genes was amplified from genomic DNA by a multiplex PCR assay. Amplified TCR beta libraries were sequenced as 87-base-pair reads on the Illumina HiSeq System. In the original analysis: In a later analysis, tens of millions of unique TCR beta chains were counted across the 690 or so repertoires, and about 10 million of these chains were shared by at least two donors. A nearest-neighbor algorithm error-corrected the raw reads and collapsed the reads into unique sequences, merging closely related sequences to remove PCR and sequencing errors. To assign V, D and J gene segments, CDR3 sequences were aligned to IMGT reference sequences. For a sequence to be retained, a match of at least six nucleotides was required to both a V gene segment and a J gene segment. A rearrangement counted as productive if the CDR3 had no stop codons and remained in frame with V and J, and every other rearrangement counted as non-productive. CDR3 was defined according to IMGT convention as the region running from the second conserved V-encoded cysteine to the conserved J-encoded phenylalanine. Sequences without an unambiguous match to a single V gene segment were excluded from the earlier analysis of several hundred of the donors. An earlier analysis of roughly 590 of the donors called V segments functional above 56.7% productive rearrangements and segregating when the between-donor standard deviation exceeded 5%. To diagnose cytomegalovirus status from the catalog of TCR beta chain sequences, a statistical classification framework was built. In a later analysis, V and J genes were assigned by comparing TCR nucleotide sequences against IMGT/GENE-DB human TR gene sequences. A later analysis assigned CDR3 sequences and most-parsimonious VDJ recombination scenarios with the TCRdist pipeline. In a later analysis, each TCR beta chain was defined by its CDR3 amino acid sequence together with its V-gene family, and reads without a unique V-gene family were excluded. In a later analysis, some 600 highly shared, low-generation-probability nucleotide sequences were removed to address suspected cross-contamination and a sequencing artifact. A later analysis calculated a clonal expansion index for each public chain from normalized within-repertoire ranks of inferred template counts. In a later analysis, generation probabilities were computed with a VDJ recombination model fitted to out-of-frame rearrangements, and the resulting probabilities were checked against IGoR. A later analysis scored TCR-TCR, TCR-HLA and TCR-CMV co-occurrence with hypergeometric tests, applying a repertoire-size bias correction to TCR pairs. In a later analysis, false discovery rates were estimated by permuting HLA or CMV assignments 20 times. In a later analysis, co-occurring TCRs were grouped using DBSCAN, with TCRdist sequence similarity added in when clustering inside HLA-allele-positive subsets. Repertoires with fewer than 30,000 or more than 120,000 public chains were left out of co-occurrence clustering, as were four to six repertoires with anomalous nucleotide sharing. TCRdb mirrors the immuneACCESS table, restricted to in-frame sequences. Some clones are absent from its copies; in checked studies, under half trace to an unresolved V gene, and the reason for the others is unknown. That table furnishes V, J and clone size, whereas the DNA furnished D and trimming. In this sample's table one finds tens of thousands of clones. 8% to 13% of the sample lies in the top ten.

This chain is built from TRBV4-2 and TRBJ1-2; TRBD1 agrees with 9 junctional bases. Sequences were obtained from PBMCs. The clonotype comes from a woman aged 45 to 65 in good health and CMV-seropositive. CDR3 region: CASSQLTGGRGYGYTF. The bases read TGTGCCAGCAGCCAACTCACAGGGGGCCGTGGCTATGGCTACACCTTC.